This T cell receptor beta chain derives from a study of siplizumab effects on memory and regulatory T cells. Sequencing was performed with immunoSEQ multiplex PCR; in TCRdb, only in-frame clones are kept and a portion is missing. The sample carries over 80,000 clones, about 95% recorded once. The germline V gene has CDR1 SGHTS and CDR2 YDEGEE. The CDR3 covers 12 residues. The V gene lost 0 bases and the J gene lost 6 bases, with 7 bases spanning the gap. The sample taken for sequencing was non-Treg CD4+ T cells sorted from blood. The chain joins TRBV5-8 to TRBJ2-7; D is unresolved. The TCR originated in a human donor in good health. DNA of the CDR3: TGTGCCAGCAGCTTGGTTCGAGCCGAGCAGTACTTC. This encodes CASSLVRAEQYF.